The 4 T cell receptor beta chains presented below share a single source sample, sequenced in a study of beta chain features in type 1 diabetes. The isolated RNA, all of it, was reverse transcribed, so expressed TCRB transcripts were what got sequenced. TCRdb's table, derived via immunoSEQ multiplex PCR, lists solely in-frame clones and lacks some. The repertoire holds tens of thousands of clones, with 30% to 35% as singletons. The sample was stem cell memory CD4+ T cells from blood. The receptors here all came from a young woman in good health.

The chain links TRBV7-2 to TRBJ2-5, with 8 bases lining up with TRBD2. From germline, CDR1 is SGHTA and CDR2 FQGNSA. V shed 4 bases and J 5 bases; nucleotides not matched to a gene: 9. This CDR3 is built from 15 residues. CDR3 amino acids: CASSSSGGYAETQYF. CDR3 coding DNA: TGTGCCAGCAGCTCGAGCGGGGGTTATGCGGAGACCCAGTACTTC.

This clone has only a few counts. The chain combines TRBV18 with TRBJ1-4, with TRBD1 as a possible D gene (6 bases). The CDR3 totals 15 residues. The germline V gene encodes CDR1 KGHSH and CDR2 LQKENI. Trimming shortened V by 3 bases and J by 6 bases, and 14 bases separated the two germline ends. The chain's CDR3 is CASSPTGTPDEKLFF. In DNA, the CDR3 is TGTGCCAGCTCACCTACCGGGACACCCGATGAAAAACTGTTTTTT.

This clone was picked up a small number of times. The CDR3 sequence is CASSPGQSYQPQHF. In nucleotides, the CDR3 is TGTGCCAGCAGTCCGGGACAGAGCTATCAGCCCCAGCATTTT. This sequence joins TRBV2 and TRBJ1-5; 7 bases are shared with TRBD1. The V gene's germline CDR1 is SNHLY and CDR2 FYNNEI. This CDR3 is built from 14 residues. V lost 5 bases and J lost 5; bases outside the gene matches: 6.

This chain joins TRBV11-2 and TRBJ2-3; 9 bases map to TRBD2. CDR1 is SGHAT and CDR2 is FQNNGV in the germline V gene. The CDR3 runs to 14 residues. J lost 5 bases, V lost 10 bases, and 10 bases had no gene match. CDR3 coding DNA: TGTGCCACTTCGGCGTCTAGCGGGAAAGATACGCAGTATTTT. Residues: CATSASSGKDTQYF.